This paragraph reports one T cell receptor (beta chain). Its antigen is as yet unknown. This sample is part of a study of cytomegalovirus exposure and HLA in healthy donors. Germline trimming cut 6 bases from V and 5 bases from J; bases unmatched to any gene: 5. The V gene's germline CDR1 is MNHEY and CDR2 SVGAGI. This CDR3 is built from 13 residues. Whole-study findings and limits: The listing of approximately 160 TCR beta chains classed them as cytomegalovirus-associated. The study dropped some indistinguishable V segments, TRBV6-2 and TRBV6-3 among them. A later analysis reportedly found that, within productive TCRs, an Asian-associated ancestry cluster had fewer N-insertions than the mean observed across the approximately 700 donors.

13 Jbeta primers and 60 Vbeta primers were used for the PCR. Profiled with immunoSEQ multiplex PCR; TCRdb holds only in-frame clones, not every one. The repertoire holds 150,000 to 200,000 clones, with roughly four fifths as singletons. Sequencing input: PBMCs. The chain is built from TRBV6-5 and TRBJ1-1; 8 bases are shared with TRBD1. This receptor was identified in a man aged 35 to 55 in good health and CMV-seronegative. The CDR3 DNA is TGTGCCAGCAGCATTACAGGGGGTACTGAAGCTTTCTTT. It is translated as CASSITGGTEAFF.